The next 29 T cell receptor beta chains were all read from a single sample in a study of CD8+ T cells in alopecia areata. The sample's treatment: oral pan-JAK inhibitor, 5-10 mg twice daily. Following extraction, RNA underwent reverse transcription to cDNA, which served as the sequencing template. TCRdb's copy holds only in-frame clones and misses some; the assay was immunoSEQ multiplex PCR. The profile shows 150,000 to 200,000 clones, roughly two thirds of them singletons. Sequences were derived from CD4+ T cells sorted from blood, sampled at week 4, from a patient treated with tofacitinib. These receptors all stem from a human donor with alopecia areata.

This chain links TRBV5-1 with TRBJ1-2; D unclear. The germline CDR1 and CDR2 sequences are SGHRS and YFSETQ. The length of the CDR3 is 14 residues. Between the trimmed V and J ends, which lost 4 bases and 4 bases, there was a span of 14 bases. DNA for the CDR3: TGCGCCAGCAGCCAGGCATTACGCAGCTATGGCTACACCTTC. It is translated as CASSQALRSYGYTF.

The chain is built from TRBV30 and TRBJ2-1; 8 bases align to TRBD2. This CDR3 has 11 amino acids. The V gene end was trimmed by 5 bases and the J gene end by 15 bases; junction bases not matched to a gene: 9. The germline CDR1 and CDR2 sequences are GTSNPN and SVGIG (reference sequence). CDR3 amino acids: CAWVRAGARFF. The DNA for the CDR3 is TGTGCCTGGGTGAGAGCGGGGGCAAGGTTCTTC.

The chain links TRBV11-2 to TRBJ1-2; D uncertain. This CDR3 comprises 13 residues. Between the trimmed V and J ends, which lost 1 base and 8 bases, there was a span of 11 bases. Germline loops: CDR1 SGHAT, CDR2 FQNNGV. CDR3: CASSLGGSGGYTF. DNA of the CDR3: TGTGCCAGCAGCTTAGGTGGCTCGGGGGGCTACACCTTC. The variable domain in full, with the rest retrieved from reference TRBV11-2 and TRBJ1-2, is EAGVAQSPRYKIIEKRQSVAFWCNPISGHATLYWYQQILGQGPKLLIQFQNNGVVDDSQLPKDRFSAERLKGVDSTLKIQPAKLEDSAVYLCASSLGGSGGYTFGSGTRLTVV.

Only a few counts were recorded for this clone. This sequence joins TRBV29-1 and TRBJ2-2; D is perhaps TRBD1 or TRBD2 (5 bases each). The V gene's germline CDR1 is SQVTM and CDR2 ANQGSEA. The CDR3 is 15 residues long. V was shortened by 4 bases and J by 0 bases, with 12 bases between the two germline ends. The CDR3 is CSVGVGAANTGELFF. The CDR3 DNA reads TGCAGCGTTGGGGTCGGGGCAGCGAACACCGGGGAGCTGTTTTTT.

The J gene is TRBJ1-5, the V gene TRBV18; D gene unclear. This CDR3 has 12 residues. The germline V and J ends were trimmed by 2 bases and 3 bases, with 2 bases remaining between them. Germline V gene data show CDR1 as KGHSH and CDR2 as LQKENI. The CDR3 here is CASSPSNQPQHF. The CDR3 nucleotides are TGTGCCAGCTCACCATCCAATCAGCCCCAGCATTTT.

The rearrangement links TRBV30 to TRBJ2-1; weak D call: TRBD1 (5 bases). Germline V gene data show CDR1 as GTSNPN and CDR2 as SVGIG (reference sequence). V dropped 3 bases and J dropped 4 bases, with 7 bases sitting between them. The CDR3 totals 12 residues. This CDR3 is CAWRRGYNEQFF. CDR3 DNA: TGTGCCTGGAGAAGGGGATACAATGAGCAGTTCTTC.

The chain carries TRBV7-9 and TRBJ2-5, with 7 bases matching TRBD1. The CDR3 covers 15 residues. Per germline, CDR1 SEHNR and CDR2 FQNEAQ (reference sequence). With 6 bases clipped from V and 1 base from J, the junction kept 8 bases outside the gene matches. CDR3 loop: CASSYSQGIQETQYF. The DNA of the CDR3 is TGTGCCAGCAGTTACTCACAGGGGATCCAAGAGACCCAGTACTTC.

The sample holds a few counts of this clone. CDR3 nucleotide sequence: TGTGCCAGCAGCTTACTGCTGGGTACAGGTCATTCACCCCTCCACTTT. Translating it yields CASSLLLGTGHSPLHF. This chain joins TRBV7-9 and TRBJ1-6; a possible D gene is TRBD1 (5 bases). This CDR3 comprises 16 residues. CDR1 is SEHNR and CDR2 is FQNEAQ in the germline V gene (reference sequence). Between the trimmed V and J ends, which lost 2 bases and 8 bases, there was a span of 16 bases.

The count of this clone is one. The chain carries TRBV10-3 and TRBJ1-2; tentative D call: TRBD1 (5 bases). Germline CDR1 reads ENHRY; CDR2 reads SYGVKD. The CDR3 totals 14 residues. The V gene lost 7 bases and the J gene lost 0 bases, with 12 bases spanning the gap. The chain's CDR3 is CAIKGTLANYGYTF. As DNA, the CDR3 is TGTGCCATCAAGGGGACCTTAGCTAACTATGGCTACACCTTC.

The CDR3 loop is CSVEGRAYEQYF. The CDR3 DNA is TGCAGCGTTGAGGGTCGGGCCTACGAGCAGTACTTC. This sequence joins TRBV29-1 and TRBJ2-7; unclear D gene. With 3 bases removed from V and 2 bases from J, the gap between germline ends came to 8 bases. CDR3 length equals 12 residues. Per germline, CDR1 SQVTM and CDR2 ANQGSEA.

This clone was recorded at least ten times. DNA of the CDR3: TGTGCCAGCAGCGTGCGACGGACTAGCTGGGATGAGCAGTTCTTC. Protein product: CASSVRRTSWDEQFF. The J gene is TRBJ2-1, the V gene TRBV5-6, with 8 bases that match TRBD2. The ends lost 4 bases at V and 8 bases at J; junction bases unmatched: 11. CDR3 size: 15 residues. Per the germline V gene, CDR1 is SGHDT and CDR2 is YYEEEE.

The chain is built from TRBV30 and TRBJ1-2, with 9 nucleotides matching TRBD1. The CDR3 loop spans 15 amino acids. The trim removed 0 bases at V and 3 bases at J, leaving 5 bases unmatched. Germline CDR1 reads GTSNPN; CDR2 reads SVGIG (reference sequence). The CDR3 loop is CAWSVPGQGHYGYTF. CDR3 DNA sequence: TGTGCCTGGAGTGTACCGGGACAGGGTCACTATGGCTACACCTTC.

The table lists this clone with a few counts. The chain combines TRBV29-1 with TRBJ2-3; D is uncertain. The V gene's germline CDR1 is SQVTM and CDR2 ANQGSEA. V gave up 7 bases and J gave up 5 bases, with 7 bases separating them. The CDR3 contains 10 residues. CDR3 nucleotide sequence: TGCAGCGGGTGGGGAGATACGCAGTATTTT. It is translated as CSGWGDTQYF.

This clone was counted a few times. The V call is TRBV29-1, the J call TRBJ2-2; D is unresolved. Trimming took 8 bases from V and 2 from J, leaving 9 bases between them. The length of the CDR3 is 12 residues. CDR1 and CDR2 (germline): SQVTM, ANQGSEA. The CDR3 region is CSIRHNTGELFF. DNA of the CDR3: TGCAGCATCCGACACAACACCGGGGAGCTGTTTTTT.

The genes are TRBV7-2 and TRBJ1-5; 7 bases align to TRBD1. J was trimmed by 5 bases and V by 5 bases; bases with no gene match: 6. Germline V CDR1 and CDR2: SGHTA, FQGNSA. This CDR3 has 14 residues. CDR3 region: CASSRDSPDQPQHF. In nucleotides, the CDR3 is TGTGCCAGCAGCCGGGACAGCCCTGATCAGCCCCAGCATTTT.

The rearrangement links TRBV7-9 to TRBJ1-2; the match to TRBD1 covers 10 bases. There are 14 residues in the CDR3. From germline, CDR1 is SEHNR and CDR2 FQNEAQ (reference sequence). V shed 6 bases and J 10 bases; nucleotides not matched to a gene: 11. CDR3 coding DNA: TGTGCCAGCAGACCCACCGGGACAGGGGTTAACTACACCTTC. Encoded protein: CASRPTGTGVNYTF.

This rearrangement joins TRBV4-2 to TRBJ1-1; 7 positions match TRBD1. The CDR3 spans 14 residues. Germline V gene data show CDR1 as LGHNA and CDR2 as YNFKEQ. Trimming took 0 bases from V and 7 from J; bases not matched to a gene: 5. The CDR3 sequence is CASSQDRTGDEAFF. The CDR3 DNA reads TGTGCCAGCAGCCAAGATAGAACAGGGGATGAAGCTTTCTTT.

CDR3 sequence reads: CASSLVGGSGTDTQYF. The CDR3 DNA reads TGTGCCAGCAGCTTAGTAGGGGGCTCTGGCACAGATACGCAGTATTTT. The chain has TRBV7-3 and TRBJ2-3; 7 positions match TRBD1. The V gene's germline CDR1 is SGHTA and CDR2 FQGTGA. V shed 2 bases and J 1 base; nucleotides not matched to a gene: 6. CDR3 length equals 16 residues.

The J gene is TRBJ1-1, the V gene TRBV13; TRBD1 aligns across 10 bases. V lost 7 bases and J lost 5; bases outside the gene matches: 19. The CDR3 length is 18 residues. Germline CDR1 PRHDT, CDR2 FYEKMQ (reference sequence). DNA of the CDR3: TGTGCCAGCACTAAAACCCGGGACAGGGGATTCTCGGGAACTGAAGCTTTCTTT. It specifies CASTKTRDRGFSGTEAFF.

The CDR3 sequence: CAWSVQGYQPQHF. In DNA, the CDR3 is TGTGCCTGGAGTGTACAGGGATATCAGCCCCAGCATTTT. The chain carries TRBV30 and TRBJ1-5; TRBD1 is a possible D gene (6 bases). The CDR3 is 13 residues long. Germline-derived CDR1 and CDR2 are GTSNPN and SVGIG (reference sequence). The V end lost 0 bases, the J end lost 5 bases, and 8 bases lay between the germline ends.

On this clone itself: Its ends do not fully match the called genes, so a read error is possible. This chain uses TRBV2 with TRBJ1-2; no reliable D call. The CDR3 runs 14 residues. CDR1 and CDR2 (germline): SNHLY, FYNNEI. The DNA of the CDR3 is TGTGCCAGCAGTGATCGGTTCTTTAACTCTGGCTACACCTTC. It codes for CASSDRFFNSGYTF.

The chain uses TRBV2 and TRBJ1-5; 7 bases line up with TRBD1. CDR3 length: 15 residues. The V gene's germline CDR1 is SNHLY and CDR2 FYNNEI. The ends lost 4 bases at V and 7 bases at J; junction bases unmatched: 10. CDR3 loop: CASSVEQGLGQPQHF. The CDR3 DNA follows: TGTGCCAGCAGTGTCGAACAGGGGTTAGGACAGCCCCAGCATTTT.

The genes are TRBV29-1 and TRBJ2-1; tentatively, D is TRBD2 (5 bases). The CDR3 contains 12 residues. Germline CDR1 reads SQVTM; CDR2 reads ANQGSEA. V lost 3 bases and J lost 6, with 9 bases in between. CDR3 residues: CSVDGVSNEQFF. The CDR3 DNA reads as TGCAGCGTTGACGGGGTTAGCAATGAGCAGTTCTTC.

This rearrangement joins TRBV19 to TRBJ2-7, with 9 bases identical to TRBD1. The CDR3 totals 15 residues. Germline values: CDR1 LNHDA, CDR2 SQIVND (reference sequence). The J segment lost 2 bases and the V segment lost 3 bases, leaving 5 bases of the junction unmatched. CDR3 sequence: CASSILGQGPYEQYF. CDR3 sequence (DNA): TGTGCCAGTAGTATCCTGGGACAGGGTCCCTACGAGCAGTACTTC.

The chain links TRBV25-1 to TRBJ2-7, with D unresolved. The CDR3 length is 11 residues. The V end was cut by 8 bases, the J end by 4 bases, with 9 bases between. The germline V gene has CDR1 MGHDK and CDR2 SYGVNS. The CDR3 sequence: CASRSLYEQYF. DNA of the CDR3: TGTGCCAGCCGGTCCTTGTACGAGCAGTACTTC.

This clone was seen more than once but under ten times. The chain joins TRBV29-1 to TRBJ1-2; D is unresolved. V lost 5 bases, J lost 8 bases, and 18 bases lay in between. The germline gives CDR1 SQVTM, CDR2 ANQGSEA. The CDR3 totals 13 residues. The CDR3 DNA is TGCAGCGTTAGAATAACGGGGATTGGGGGCTACACCTTC. Encoded protein: CSVRITGIGGYTF.

In its sample, this clone was seen once. The gene calls are TRBV5-1 and TRBJ2-7, with a tentative D call TRBD2 (6 bases). CDR1 SGHRS and CDR2 YFSETQ come from the germline V gene. The length of the CDR3 is 15 residues. The V end was cut by 1 base, the J end by 4 bases, with 15 bases between. CDR3 in amino acids: CASSLSASGGYEQYF. As DNA, the CDR3 is TGCGCCAGCAGCTTGAGCGCGAGTGGGGGGTACGAGCAGTACTTC.

The chain joins TRBV10-3 to TRBJ2-1; D is undetermined. Germline loops: CDR1 ENHRY, CDR2 SYGVKD. Between the trimmed V and J ends, which lost 3 bases and 8 bases, there was a span of 11 bases. The CDR3 is 13 residues long. This chain's CDR3 is CAISDQVPDEQFF. CDR3 bases: TGTGCCATCAGTGATCAGGTCCCGGATGAGCAGTTCTTC.

The chain combines TRBV27 with TRBJ2-1, with D perhaps TRBD1 (6 bases). V was shortened by 5 bases and J by 0 bases, with 14 bases between the two germline ends. The CDR3 sequence is 16 residues long. Germline CDR1 and CDR2: MNHEY and SMNVEV (reference sequence). CDR3: CASSPPWTVSYNEQFF. CDR3 sequence (DNA): TGTGCCAGCAGTCCCCCATGGACAGTCTCCTACAATGAGCAGTTCTTC.